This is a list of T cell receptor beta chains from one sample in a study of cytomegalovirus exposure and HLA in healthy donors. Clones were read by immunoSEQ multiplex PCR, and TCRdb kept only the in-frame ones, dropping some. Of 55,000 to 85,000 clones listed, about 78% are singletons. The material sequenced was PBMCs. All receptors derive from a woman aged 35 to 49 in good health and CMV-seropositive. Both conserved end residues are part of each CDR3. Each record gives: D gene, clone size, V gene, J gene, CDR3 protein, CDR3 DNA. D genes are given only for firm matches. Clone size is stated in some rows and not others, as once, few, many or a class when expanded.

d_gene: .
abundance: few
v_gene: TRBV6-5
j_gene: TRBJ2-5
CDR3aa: CASSYMEDQYF
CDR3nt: TGTGCCAGCAGTTACATGGAGGACCAGTACTTC

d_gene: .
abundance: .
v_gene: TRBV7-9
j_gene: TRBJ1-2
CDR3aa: CASSLARAGSIHGYTF
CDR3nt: TGTGCCAGCAGCTTAGCGCGGGCAGGTTCAATCCATGGCTACACCTTC

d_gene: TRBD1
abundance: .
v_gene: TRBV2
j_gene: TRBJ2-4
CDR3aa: CASSAGTGTSQYF
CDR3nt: TGTGCCAGCAGTGCCGGGACAGGGACCTCTCAGTACTTC

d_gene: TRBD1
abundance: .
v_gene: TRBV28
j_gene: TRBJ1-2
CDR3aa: CASSPSTGDKSGYTF
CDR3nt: TGTGCCAGCAGTCCCTCGACAGGGGACAAGAGTGGCTACACCTTC

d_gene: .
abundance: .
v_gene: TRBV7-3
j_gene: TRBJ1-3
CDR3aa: CASSPTGPSNTIYF
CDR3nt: TGTGCCAGCAGCCCTACAGGCCCATCGAACACCATATATTTT

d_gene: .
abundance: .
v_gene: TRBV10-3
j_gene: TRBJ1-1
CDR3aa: CAISEDGEGTFF
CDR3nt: TGTGCCATCAGTGAAGACGGGGAAGGAACTTTCTTT

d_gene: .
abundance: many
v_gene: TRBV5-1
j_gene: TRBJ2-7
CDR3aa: CASSGLGSYEQYF
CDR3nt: TGCGCCAGCAGCGGGCTGGGTAGTTACGAGCAGTACTTC

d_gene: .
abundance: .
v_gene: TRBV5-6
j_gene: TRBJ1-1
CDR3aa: CASSFWGTEAFF
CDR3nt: TGTGCCAGCAGCTTCTGGGGGACAGAAGCTTTCTTT

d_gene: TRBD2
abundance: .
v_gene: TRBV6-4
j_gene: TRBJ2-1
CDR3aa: CASSVTSGGSSEQFF
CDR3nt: TGTGCCAGCAGCGTAACTAGCGGGGGGTCCTCTGAGCAGTTCTTC

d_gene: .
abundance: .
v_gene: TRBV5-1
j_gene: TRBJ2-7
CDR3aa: CASSPGGLGVEQYF
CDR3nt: TGCGCCAGCAGCCCGGGGGGCCTAGGGGTCGAGCAGTACTTC

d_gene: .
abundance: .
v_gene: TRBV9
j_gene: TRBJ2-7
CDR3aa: CASSLEGYGRQYF
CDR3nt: TGTGCCAGCAGCCTAGAGGGGTATGGGCGGCAGTACTTC

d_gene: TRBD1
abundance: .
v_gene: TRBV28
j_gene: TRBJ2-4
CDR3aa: CASRADRLAKNIQYF
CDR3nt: TGTGCCAGCAGGGCGGACAGGCTAGCCAAAAACATTCAGTACTTC

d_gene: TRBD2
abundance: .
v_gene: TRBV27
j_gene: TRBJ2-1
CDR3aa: CASSRTGLAGANEQFF
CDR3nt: TGTGCCAGCAGCCGTACCGGGCTAGCGGGGGCCAATGAGCAGTTCTTC

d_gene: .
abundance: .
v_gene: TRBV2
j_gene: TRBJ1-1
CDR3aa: CASLGHSNTEAFF
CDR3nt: TGTGCCAGCCTGGGACACTCGAACACTGAAGCTTTCTTT

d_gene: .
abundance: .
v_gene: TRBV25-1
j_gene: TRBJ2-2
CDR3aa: CASILAGDDTGELFF
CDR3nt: TGTGCCAGCATTCTAGCAGGGGACGACACCGGGGAGCTGTTTTTT

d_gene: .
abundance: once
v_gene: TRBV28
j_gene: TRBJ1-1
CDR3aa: CASSAAGAGNTEAFF
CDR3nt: TGTGCCAGCAGTGCCGCAGGGGCGGGGAACACTGAAGCTTTCTTT

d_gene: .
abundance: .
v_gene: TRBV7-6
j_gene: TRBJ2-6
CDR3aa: CASSQSAGEHSGANVLTF
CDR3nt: TGTGCCAGCAGCCAATCAGCTGGAGAACACTCTGGGGCCAACGTCCTGACTTTC

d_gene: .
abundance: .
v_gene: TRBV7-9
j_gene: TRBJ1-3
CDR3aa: CSSSLGGPRFGNTIYF
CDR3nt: TGTTCCAGCAGCTTGGGAGGCCCCAGGTTTGGAAACACCATATATTTT

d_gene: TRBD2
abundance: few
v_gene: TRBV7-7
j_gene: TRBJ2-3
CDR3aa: CASSVTSGGTDTQYF
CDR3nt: TGTGCTAGCAGCGTTACTAGCGGGGGCACAGATACGCAGTATTTT

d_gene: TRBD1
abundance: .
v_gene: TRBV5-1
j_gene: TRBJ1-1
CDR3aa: CASSPDERDRVPGGEAFF
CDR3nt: TGCGCCAGCAGCCCGGATGAACGGGACAGGGTACCGGGGGGTGAAGCTTTCTTT

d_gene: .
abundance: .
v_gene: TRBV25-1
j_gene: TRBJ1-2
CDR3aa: CASEGSGVPHFF
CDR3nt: TGTGCCAGTGAGGGCAGTGGGGTCCCCCATTTCTTC

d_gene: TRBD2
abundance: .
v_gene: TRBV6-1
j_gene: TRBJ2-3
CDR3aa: CASSATSGDTDTQYF
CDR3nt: TGTGCCAGCAGTGCGACTAGCGGGGACACAGATACGCAGTATTTT

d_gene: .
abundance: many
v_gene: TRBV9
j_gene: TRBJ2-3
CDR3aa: CASSPRSGLRSDTQYF
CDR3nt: TGTGCCAGCAGCCCCCGTAGTGGACTTCGGTCGGATACGCAGTATTTT

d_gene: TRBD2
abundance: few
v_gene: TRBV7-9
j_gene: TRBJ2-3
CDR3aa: CASSLPGGLSDTQYF
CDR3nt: TGTGCCAGCAGCTTACCGGGGGGGCTTTCAGATACGCAGTATTTT

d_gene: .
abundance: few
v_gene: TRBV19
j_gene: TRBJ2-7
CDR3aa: CASSPPGAREQYF
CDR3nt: TGTGCCAGTAGTCCCCCAGGGGCCCGCGAGCAGTACTTC

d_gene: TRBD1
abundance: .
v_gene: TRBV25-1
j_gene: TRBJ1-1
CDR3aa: CASRDRGSGAFF
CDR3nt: TGTGCCAGCAGGGACAGGGGGAGTGGCGCTTTCTTT

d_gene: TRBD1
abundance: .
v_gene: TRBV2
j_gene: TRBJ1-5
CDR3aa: CASSIDRVGSQPQHF
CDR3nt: TGTGCCAGCAGTATCGACAGGGTAGGGAGTCAGCCCCAGCATTTT

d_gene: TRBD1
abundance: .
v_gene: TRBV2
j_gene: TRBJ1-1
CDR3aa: CASSAESGGTEAFF
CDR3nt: TGTGCCAGCAGCGCAGAGTCAGGGGGGACTGAAGCTTTCTTT

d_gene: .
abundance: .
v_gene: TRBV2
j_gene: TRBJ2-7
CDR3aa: CASSEASPDFSYEQYF
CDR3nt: TGTGCCAGCAGTGAAGCATCTCCGGACTTCTCCTACGAGCAGTACTTC

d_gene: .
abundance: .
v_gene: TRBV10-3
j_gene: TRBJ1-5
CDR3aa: CAISDPGGGQPQHF
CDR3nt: TGTGCCATCAGTGACCCCGGGGGGGGACAGCCCCAGCATTTT

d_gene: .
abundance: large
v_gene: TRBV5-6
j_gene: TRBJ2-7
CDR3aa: CASGQDHSYEQYF
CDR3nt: TGTGCCAGCGGGCAGGATCACTCCTACGAGCAGTACTTC

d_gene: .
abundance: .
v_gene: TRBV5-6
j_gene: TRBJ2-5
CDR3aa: CASSLTGLKWETQYF
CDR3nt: TGTGCCAGCAGCTTGACGGGGTTAAAATGGGAGACCCAGTACTTC

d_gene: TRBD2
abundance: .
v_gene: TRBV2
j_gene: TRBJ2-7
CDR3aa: CASSKGLAGDSSYEQYF
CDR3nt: TGTGCCAGCAGTAAAGGACTAGCGGGGGACAGCTCCTACGAGCAGTACTTC

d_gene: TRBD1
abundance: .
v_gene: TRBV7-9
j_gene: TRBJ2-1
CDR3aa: CASSLVDRVYNEQFF
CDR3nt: TGTGCCAGCAGCTTAGTCGACAGGGTGTACAATGAGCAGTTCTTC